The present entry profiles one T cell receptor beta chain with its context. The data derive from a study of PD-1 blockade in classical Hodgkin lymphoma. With no exception, relapse followed autologous stem cell transplantation in all patients, and brentuximab vedotin exposure varied. The CDR3 sequence is 14 residues long. Germline V gives CDR1 SGHTA, CDR2 FQGNSA. Trimming stripped 4 bases from V and 4 bases from J, with 14 bases between. Profiling relied on immunoSEQ multiplex PCR, and the TCRdb table lists in-frame clones only, not all of them. This sample has 90,000 to 100,000 clones, with about nine tenths found just once.

The chain has TRBV7-2 and TRBJ2-7; tentative D call: TRBD1 (5 bases). This receptor was taken from a human donor with classical Hodgkin lymphoma. The starting material was peripheral blood mononuclear cells (PBMCs), obtained at baseline. Written as DNA, the CDR3 is TGTGCCAGCAGCTCCTTGACAGCGATTTACGAGCAGTACTTC. This gives the protein CASSSLTAIYEQYF. The whole variable domain, remainder taken from reference TRBV7-2 and TRBJ2-7, is GAGVSQSPSNKVTEKGKDVELRCDPISGHTALYWYRQSLGQGLEFLIYFQGNSAPDKSGLPSDRFSAERTGGSVSTLTIQRTQQEDSAVYLCASSSLTAIYEQYFGPGTRLTVT.